In this sample, the clone carrying this T cell receptor beta chain turned up a few times. Its antigen is currently unknown. These data are taken from a study of CD8+ T cells in alopecia areata. Extraction and reverse transcription of RNA yielded cDNA as the sequencing template. The protocol was immunoSEQ multiplex PCR, while the TCRdb copy is restricted to in-frame clones and leaves out a portion. Of 200,000 to 250,000 clones listed, more than 50% are singletons. Study-level points and caveats: Patients shared TCRs less clearly than mice did, possibly owing to HLA. Sequencing of scalp samples also captures resident alphabeta T cells of normal skin.

Deletions cut 1 base from V and 4 bases from J, with 8 bases between. Germline V lookup: CDR1 GTSNPN, CDR2 SVGIG (reference sequence). The CDR3 consists of 13 residues. Sequenced: CD8+ T cells sorted from blood. This TCR came from a human donor in good health. The genes are TRBV30 and TRBJ2-1; a possible D gene is TRBD2 (5 bases). Written as DNA, the CDR3 is TGTGCCTGGAGTGGAACGGGGTACAATGAGCAGTTCTTC. Translating gives CAWSGTGYNEQFF.